The T cell receptor beta chain described here comes from a study of blood T cell repertoires in COVID-19. Clones were read by immunoSEQ multiplex PCR, and TCRdb kept only the in-frame ones, dropping some. The sample has 200,000 to 300,000 clones, around 80% seen once. CDR1 and CDR2 from the germline V gene are SGHAT and FQNNGV. V shed 1 base and J shed 8 bases, with 24 bases lying between them. This CDR3 comprises 18 residues. This sequence originates from a man aged 55-75 years with acute or convalescent COVID-19. Sequencing input: peripheral blood. This chain connects TRBV11-2 to TRBJ1-3; possible D gene TRBD1, 6 bases. The CDR3 DNA sequence: TGTGCCAGCAGCTTAGGCCACGCCGTGGGGGGGCTTACTGACACCATATATTTT. It yields the protein CASSLGHAVGGLTDTIYF.